Listed below are T cell receptor beta chains from one sample, sequenced in a study of Graves' ophthalmopathy and Graves' hyperthyroidism. MiXCR, applied by TCRdb to the multiplex PCR reads, yields one record per CDR3 protein. The sample holds 400,000 or so distinct CDR3 sequences, roughly 14% seen once. The source material was peripheral blood. All receptors come from a woman aged 18-29 years with stable Graves' hyperthyroidism. Each CDR3 is given with its conserved first and last residue. D genes are given only for firm matches. Rows give clone size only sometimes, using once, few, many, or a class for an expanded clone.

CDR3nt: TGTGCCAGCAGTGGGTGGCTGCCTCAAGAGACCCAGTACTTC
CDR3aa: CASSGWLPQETQYF
v_gene: TRBV2
j_gene: TRBJ2-5
abundance: many
d_gene: .

CDR3nt: TGTGCCAGTGTTAACAGGGTGTTAAGTCAGCCCCAGCATTTT
CDR3aa: CASVNRVLSQPQHF
v_gene: TRBV19
j_gene: TRBJ1-5
abundance: many
d_gene: .

CDR3nt: TGTGCCATCAGTGAATGGACAGGAAGCAATCAGCCCCAGCATTTT
CDR3aa: CAISEWTGSNQPQHF
v_gene: TRBV10-3
j_gene: TRBJ1-5
abundance: many
d_gene: TRBD1

CDR3nt: TGTGCCAGCAGCGTAGATAAGGGGAACCCTAACTGGGCTGGAAACACCATATATTTT
CDR3aa: CASSVDKGNPNWAGNTIYF
v_gene: TRBV9
j_gene: TRBJ1-3
abundance: many
d_gene: .

CDR3nt: TGTGCCAGCTCACCTCGTCCAGAGGGGAACGAGCAGTACTTC
CDR3aa: CASSPRPEGNEQYF
v_gene: TRBV18
j_gene: TRBJ2-7
abundance: .
d_gene: .

CDR3nt: TGTGCCAGCACTCGGGACAGGGGCCACACTGAAGCTTTCTTT
CDR3aa: CASTRDRGHTEAFF
v_gene: TRBV12-3/TRBV12-4
j_gene: TRBJ1-1
abundance: many
d_gene: TRBD1

CDR3nt: TGTGCCAGCAGCGGAGGGACTAGGAGGACGTTTAGAGAGACCCAGTACTTC
CDR3aa: CASSGGTRRTFRETQYF
v_gene: TRBV5-5
j_gene: TRBJ2-5
abundance: .
d_gene: TRBD2

CDR3nt: TGTGCCACCAGTGGGGGCAGTCAAGAGACCCAGTACTTC
CDR3aa: CATSGGSQETQYF
v_gene: TRBV24-1
j_gene: TRBJ2-5
abundance: many
d_gene: .

CDR3nt: TGTGCCAGCACCAAGGGGGGGAGCCTCTACGAGCAGTACTTC
CDR3aa: CASTKGGSLYEQYF
v_gene: TRBV6-2/TRBV6-3
j_gene: TRBJ2-7
abundance: many
d_gene: .

CDR3nt: TGTGCCAGCAGTTTCGTGGACAGGACCAGCTCCTACGAGCAGTACTTC
CDR3aa: CASSFVDRTSSYEQYF
v_gene: TRBV28
j_gene: TRBJ2-7
abundance: .
d_gene: TRBD1

CDR3nt: TGTGCCAGCAGCTTCCGAAGGACAGAAGAGACCCAGTACTTC
CDR3aa: CASSFRRTEETQYF
v_gene: TRBV7-9
j_gene: TRBJ2-5
abundance: few
d_gene: .

CDR3nt: TGTGCCAGCAGCCGTGGAGACAGGGGGTTCTACGAGCAGTACTTC
CDR3aa: CASSRGDRGFYEQYF
v_gene: TRBV7-9
j_gene: TRBJ2-7
abundance: many
d_gene: TRBD1

CDR3nt: TGTGCCAGCAGCCCGTTAGTGGGACCGTTGAACACTGAAGCTTTCTTT
CDR3aa: CASSPLVGPLNTEAFF
v_gene: TRBV11-2
j_gene: TRBJ1-1
abundance: few
d_gene: .

CDR3nt: TGCACCACAGAGGGCGGGGAGTCTAACTATGGCTACACCTTC
CDR3aa: CTTEGGESNYGYTF
v_gene: TRBV20-1
j_gene: TRBJ1-2
abundance: many
d_gene: .

CDR3nt: TGCGCCAGCAGCGTGGAAGGGTTGGGATATGGCTACACCTTC
CDR3aa: CASSVEGLGYGYTF
v_gene: TRBV5-1
j_gene: TRBJ1-2
abundance: many
d_gene: .

CDR3nt: TGTGCCAGCAGCCTTCACGGGACAGGGGATCAGCCCCAGCATTTT
CDR3aa: CASSLHGTGDQPQHF
v_gene: TRBV6-1
j_gene: TRBJ1-5
abundance: many
d_gene: TRBD1

CDR3nt: TGTGCCAGCAGTTACTTCGCAGGGGGCAGAGAGACCCAGTACTTC
CDR3aa: CASSYFAGGRETQYF
v_gene: TRBV6-2/TRBV6-3
j_gene: TRBJ2-5
abundance: many
d_gene: TRBD1

CDR3nt: TGCGCCAGCAGCCCCAAAGGGCTCCTCTCCTACGAGCAGTACTTC
CDR3aa: CASSPKGLLSYEQYF
v_gene: TRBV4-1
j_gene: TRBJ2-7
abundance: .
d_gene: .

CDR3nt: TGTGCCAGCAGCAACCCCCTCAGGGAGGCCATCTTTGGCTATGGCTACACCTTC
CDR3aa: CASSNPLREAIFGYGYTF
v_gene: TRBV11-1
j_gene: TRBJ1-2
abundance: .
d_gene: .

CDR3nt: TGTGCCAGCACTCAAGACAGGGGTCACGGGGAGCTGTTTTTT
CDR3aa: CASTQDRGHGELFF
v_gene: TRBV12-3/TRBV12-4
j_gene: TRBJ2-2
abundance: many
d_gene: TRBD1

CDR3nt: TGTGCCAGCAGCTTGTATATCAGCGGGGGGGCTGAAGAGCAGTACTTC
CDR3aa: CASSLYISGGAEEQYF
v_gene: TRBV5-4
j_gene: TRBJ2-7
abundance: few
d_gene: TRBD2

CDR3nt: TGTGCTAGTGGTTTGGTAGGGATCACCGGGGAGCTGTTTTTT
CDR3aa: CASGLVGITGELFF
v_gene: TRBV12-5
j_gene: TRBJ2-2
abundance: many
d_gene: .

CDR3nt: TGTGCCAGCAGTGAAAGGGGTCCTGGCTACACCTTC
CDR3aa: CASSERGPGYTF
v_gene: TRBV2
j_gene: TRBJ1-2
abundance: .
d_gene: .

CDR3nt: TGTGCCAGCAGTGAAGGGAGACTACAAGAGACCCAGTACTTC
CDR3aa: CASSEGRLQETQYF
v_gene: TRBV6-1
j_gene: TRBJ2-5
abundance: many
d_gene: .

CDR3nt: TGTGCCAGTAGTAGGGAGGGATCGAATCAGCCCCAGCATTTT
CDR3aa: CASSREGSNQPQHF
v_gene: TRBV19
j_gene: TRBJ1-5
abundance: many
d_gene: .

CDR3nt: TGTGCCAGCAGCGAGGACAGGTTGACCATCTACGAGCAGTACTTC
CDR3aa: CASSEDRLTIYEQYF
v_gene: TRBV7-2
j_gene: TRBJ2-7
abundance: many
d_gene: TRBD1

CDR3nt: TGTGCCAGCAGCCACACTAGCGGGCACGAGCAGTACTTC
CDR3aa: CASSHTSGHEQYF
v_gene: TRBV3-1
j_gene: TRBJ2-7
abundance: few
d_gene: TRBD2

CDR3nt: TGTGCCAGCAGCAACGAAGGGGGGTACACCGGGGAGCTGTTTTTT
CDR3aa: CASSNEGGYTGELFF
v_gene: TRBV12-3/TRBV12-4
j_gene: TRBJ2-2
abundance: .
d_gene: .

CDR3nt: TGTGCCAGCAGTGTATTCAGCCGGGAATTAAGCAATCAGCCCCAGCATTTT
CDR3aa: CASSVFSRELSNQPQHF
v_gene: TRBV2
j_gene: TRBJ1-5
abundance: few
d_gene: .

CDR3nt: TGTGCCAGCAGTTACGGCAGGGGAAGAACTGAAGCTTTCTTT
CDR3aa: CASSYGRGRTEAFF
v_gene: TRBV6-2/TRBV6-3
j_gene: TRBJ1-1
abundance: many
d_gene: .

CDR3nt: TGTGCCAGCACCGCAGAAGTTGAAGCTTTCTTT
CDR3aa: CASTAEVEAFF
v_gene: TRBV5-5
j_gene: TRBJ1-1
abundance: many
d_gene: .

CDR3nt: TGCGCCAGCAGCCAGGGGGACAGCAATAGCAATCAGCCCCAGCATTTT
CDR3aa: CASSQGDSNSNQPQHF
v_gene: TRBV5-1
j_gene: TRBJ1-5
abundance: many
d_gene: TRBD1

CDR3nt: TGTGCTAGTGGTATAACAGGGGAACGAGAGACCCAGTACTTC
CDR3aa: CASGITGERETQYF
v_gene: TRBV12-5
j_gene: TRBJ2-5
abundance: many
d_gene: TRBD1

CDR3nt: TGTGCCAGCAGCTTAGGGTCCGTAGAGACCCAGTACTTC
CDR3aa: CASSLGSVETQYF
v_gene: TRBV11-2
j_gene: TRBJ2-5
abundance: many
d_gene: .

CDR3nt: TGTGCCATCAGTGAGCTTGGGGGAGAGACCCAGTACTTC
CDR3aa: CAISELGGETQYF
v_gene: TRBV10-3
j_gene: TRBJ2-5
abundance: .
d_gene: .

CDR3nt: TGTGCCAGCAGCAATGACATCGCCAAGTACTTC
CDR3aa: CASSNDIAKYF
v_gene: TRBV7-8
j_gene: TRBJ2-7
abundance: .
d_gene: .

CDR3nt: TGTGCCAGCAGCTTGAAGACAGACCCGTACTACTATGGCTACACCTTC
CDR3aa: CASSLKTDPYYYGYTF
v_gene: TRBV5-4
j_gene: TRBJ1-2
abundance: .
d_gene: .

CDR3nt: TGTGCCAGCAGCCAAGGGATGGAGACCCAGTACTTC
CDR3aa: CASSQGMETQYF
v_gene: TRBV3-1
j_gene: TRBJ2-5
abundance: many
d_gene: .

CDR3nt: TGTGCCAGCAACAACGGGAAGAGAATCAACAATCAGCCCCAGCATTTT
CDR3aa: CASNNGKRINNQPQHF
v_gene: TRBV6-5
j_gene: TRBJ1-5
abundance: many
d_gene: .

CDR3nt: TGTGCCGCTAGGGGTTTGGACGAGCAGTACTTC
CDR3aa: CAARGLDEQYF
v_gene: TRBV6-5
j_gene: TRBJ2-7
abundance: many
d_gene: .

CDR3nt: TGTGCCAGCGAGGACGGGATCACCGGGGAGCTGTTTTTT
CDR3aa: CASEDGITGELFF
v_gene: TRBV6-1
j_gene: TRBJ2-2
abundance: few
d_gene: .

CDR3nt: TGTGCCAGCAGCCCAACCCGGGGGGATAGCAATCAGCCCCAGCATTTT
CDR3aa: CASSPTRGDSNQPQHF
v_gene: TRBV6-2/TRBV6-3
j_gene: TRBJ1-5
abundance: many
d_gene: .

CDR3nt: TGTGCCAGCAGTCAGATATCTAGCAATCAGCCCCAGCATTTT
CDR3aa: CASSQISSNQPQHF
v_gene: TRBV6-1
j_gene: TRBJ1-5
abundance: many
d_gene: .

CDR3nt: TGTGCCAGTAGTATGCGGCCTTATAGCAATCAGCCCCAGCATTTT
CDR3aa: CASSMRPYSNQPQHF
v_gene: TRBV19
j_gene: TRBJ1-5
abundance: many
d_gene: .

CDR3nt: TGTGCCGTTGGGGTCCTGAACACTGAAGCTTTCTTT
CDR3aa: CAVGVLNTEAFF
v_gene: TRBV19
j_gene: TRBJ1-1
abundance: few
d_gene: .

CDR3nt: TGTGCCAGCAGTTATTATCAGGACCAAGAGACCCAGTACTTC
CDR3aa: CASSYYQDQETQYF
v_gene: TRBV6-5
j_gene: TRBJ2-5
abundance: once
d_gene: .